The 10 T cell receptor beta chains given below trace back to one sample, sequenced in a study of glioma-infiltrating T cells. Using RNA template, CDR3s of TCR alpha and beta were amplified with iRepertoire arm-PCR. TCRdb reprocessed the multiplex PCR reads with MiXCR, giving one entry per CDR3 protein. The data contain a few hundred thousand distinct CDR3 sequences, more than 35% of them singletons. Sequencing was carried out using glioma tissue, nonneoplastic brain tissue, or PBMCs (not recorded which). These receptors all stem from a human donor with low-grade glioma or glioblastoma, undergoing nonglioma brain surgery, or in good health (not recorded which).

This clonotype has only a few counts. This rearrangement joins TRBV6-6 to TRBJ2-7, with 7 bases matching TRBD2. Germline V gives CDR1 MNHNY, CDR2 SVGAGI (reference sequence). The CDR3 extends over 13 amino acids. With V trimmed by 2 bases and J by 2 bases, 0 bases remained unmatched. CDR3 sequence reads: CASSYGTTYEQYF. CDR3 sequence (DNA): TGTGCCAGCAGTTACGGGACTACCTACGAGCAGTACTTC.

This clonotype appeared many times. This chain uses TRBV7-3 with TRBJ2-1; D possibly uses TRBD1 or TRBD2 (6 bases each). V lost 5 bases and J lost 0, with 17 bases in between. Germline lookup yields CDR1 SGHTA and CDR2 FQGTGA. The length of the CDR3 is 17 residues. The CDR3 DNA reads as TGTGCCAGCAGCCCCCGCGGAGGGGGATTCTCCTACAATGAGCAGTTCTTC. The encoded protein is CASSPRGGGFSYNEQFF.

A single count supports this clonotype. A much larger clone lies one base from this, so it may be a read error. This sequence joins TRBV28 and TRBJ2-1; D remains ambiguous. Germline-derived CDR1 and CDR2 are MDHEN and SYDVKM. This CDR3 is 15 amino acids long. Trimming pared 7 bases from V and 6 bases from J, leaving 19 bases between. The CDR3: CASISRVTFCNEQFF. CDR3 DNA: TGTGCCAGCATTTCCCGCGTCACTTTCTGCAATGAGCAGTTCTTC.

This clonotype has only one observation. A much larger clonotype is one base distant, so this may be a read error. The conserved final phenylalanine or tryptophan is absent from the CDR3, which likely points to a read error. The rearrangement uses TRBV27 and TRBJ2-2; TRBD1 matches 9 bases. CDR1 is MNHEY, CDR2 SMNVEV, per germline (reference sequence). The CDR3 runs to 17 residues. V shed 5 bases and J 4 bases; nucleotides not matched to a gene: 11. The chain's CDR3 is CASSLQVGQGITGELFY. For the CDR3, the DNA is TGTGCCAGCAGTCTCCAGGTGGGACAGGGTATCACCGGGGAGCTGTTTTAT.

This clonotype was seen repeatedly, ten times or more. The genes are TRBV28 and TRBJ2-3, with 8 bases fitting TRBD1. The length of the CDR3 is 16 residues. V lost 5 bases, J lost 3 bases, and 10 bases stayed unmatched. CDR1 and CDR2 (germline): MDHEN, SYDVKM. CDR3 coding DNA: TGTGCCAGCAGTCCCGAAGGAGACAGGGGAACAGATACGCAGTATTTT. This translates into CASSPEGDRGTDTQYF. The variable domain in full, completed from reference TRBV28 and TRBJ2-3, reads DVKVTQSSRYLVKRTGEKVFLECVQDMDHENMFWYRQDPGLGLRLIYFSYDVKMKEKGDIPEGYSVSREKKERFSLILESASTNQTSMYLCASSPEGDRGTDTQYFGPGTRLTVL.

This clonotype was found a few times. A much larger clone sits a single nucleotide away, making a read error possible. V usage is TRBV28 and J usage is TRBJ1-2, with 8 nucleotides matching TRBD1. V trimming: 3 bases; J trimming: 5 bases; junction bases outside the gene matches: 2. Per germline, CDR1 MDHEN and CDR2 SYDVKM. This CDR3 has 13 amino acids. CDR3 nucleotides: TGTGCCAGCAGTTTCAGGACAGGGTATGGCTACACCTTC. It yields the protein CASSFRTGYGYTF.

The CDR3 protein is CSVENRVGDYGYTF. DNA of the CDR3: TGCAGCGTTGAAAACAGGGTTGGGGACTATGGCTACACCTTC. This chain uses TRBV29-1 with TRBJ1-2, with D tentatively TRBD1 (6 bases). The CDR3 sequence is 14 residues long. Germline V gene data show CDR1 as SQVTM and CDR2 as ANQGSEA. V lost 2 bases to trimming and J lost 3 bases, with 13 bases between them.

At least ten counts were recorded for this clonotype. This rearrangement joins TRBV6-1 to TRBJ2-1; no reliable D call. Per germline, CDR1 MNHNS and CDR2 SASEGT. V was trimmed by 2 bases and J by 0 bases, leaving 5 bases between them. CDR3 length equals 14 residues. CDR3 in DNA: TGTGCCAGCAGTGAACCAAGCTCCTACAATGAGCAGTTCTTC. Translation gives CASSEPSSYNEQFF.

The chain joins TRBV2 to TRBJ2-3; 7 positions agree with TRBD1. The V segment lost 8 bases and the J segment 5 bases; nucleotides outside the gene matches: 13. Germline values: CDR1 SNHLY, CDR2 FYNNEI. The CDR3 spans 15 residues. The CDR3 region is CASALQGPPGDTQYF. In DNA, the CDR3 is TGTGCCAGCGCCCTACAGGGGCCCCCGGGAGATACGCAGTATTTT. Drawing the rest from reference TRBV2 and TRBJ2-3, the complete variable domain is EPEVTQTPSHQVTQMGQEVILRCVPISNHLYFYWYRQILGQKVEFLVSFYNNEISEKSEIFDDQFSVERPDGSNFTLKIRSTKLEDSAMYFCASALQGPPGDTQYFGPGTRLTVL.

At least ten counts were recorded for this clonotype. The chain uses TRBV27 and TRBJ1-2; D is ambiguous. The CDR3 is 14 amino acids. V dropped 5 bases and J dropped 2 bases, with 12 bases sitting between them. The germline gives CDR1 MNHEY, CDR2 SMNVEV (reference sequence). This CDR3 is CASSRTQLNYGYTF. CDR3 bases: TGTGCCAGCAGTCGAACACAGCTCAACTATGGCTACACCTTC.